The entry below gives a single TCR beta chain sequence along with its context. Its antigen remains unknown. The CDR3 is made up of 20 amino acids. Germline V lookup: CDR1 KGHDR, CDR2 SFDVKD. V trimming: 2 bases; J trimming: 1 base; junction bases outside the gene matches: 12. Oncomine TCR Beta short-read sequencing was applied to DNA from cultured CD4+ T cells. TCRdb re-called the PCR reads with MiXCR, one entry per CDR3 protein. The table lists 14,000 to 15,000 distinct CDR3 sequences, roughly 75% of them singletons, with approximately 10% in the top ten. The data belong to a study of vaccination and CD4 T cells after COVID-19. Described treatment: roughly 11-day PBMC culture with coronavirus spike peptide pools or control peptides (ViraFEST assay). At both days 3 and 7, half the medium was replaced with fresh IL-2 medium. After culture for nine to eleven days, isolation of CD4+ T cells was performed by negative selection.

The chain couples TRBV24-1 to TRBJ1-5, with TRBD1 matching over 11 bases. The clonotype comes from a human donor who had recovered from COVID-19. The sample consisted of CD4+ T cells from blood, cultured in vitro. In nucleotides, the CDR3 is TGTGCCACCAGTGATTCCGCCGGACAGGGGGCTTTAGTAAGCAATCAGCCCCAGCATTTT. It yields the protein CATSDSAGQGALVSNQPQHF.